The present entry profiles one T cell receptor (beta chain) with its context. Its antigen is not known. Read coverage stops 3 residues before the CDR3 terminus; the germline J gene supplies the remainder. CDR3 length: 12 residues. The germline V gene has CDR1 SGHNT and CDR2 YENEEA. V lost 5 bases and J 5 bases, leaving 9 bases between the germline ends. The record originates from a study of T cells in women clearing cervical HPV infection. Whole-study context: Cases: HPV16-related CIN3 or worse on histology, a couple of invasive cancers. Controls were women whose single incident HPV16 infection cleared within 12 months without precancer or cancer. Study-level results: Richness differences could reflect unmeasured T-cell content per sample. CIN3+ cases had significantly higher TCR richness than controls; evenness did not differ.

The repertoire was sequenced with immunoSEQ multiplex PCR; TCRdb's copy has only in-frame clones and lacks some. The sample features roughly 30,000 clones, with under 25% in its top ten. The specimen sequenced was blood buffy coat. This TCR was recovered from a woman between 18 and 70 years old with a cervical HPV16 infection that either progressed to CIN3+ or cleared (not recorded which). The chain links TRBV11-3 to TRBJ1-2; tentative D call: TRBD1 (6 bases). CDR3 sequence: CASSTRGYGYTF. The sequenced CDR3 bases are TGTGCCAGCAGCACCAGGGGATATGGC.